Sequencing of this T cell receptor beta chain was carried out in a study of blood T cell repertoires in COVID-19 (dated by TCRdb to 2020 to 2022). Notes on the research overall: Samples from collaborators originated in the United States, Italy and Spain and spanned both the acute and convalescent phases of COVID-19. The material from the prospective study consisted of cDNA or gDNA derived from T cells, B-cell-depleted T cells, or PBMCs. Subjects who had been exposed to COVID-19, were actively infected with it, or had recovered from it provided the deeply sampled blood TCRbeta repertoires that made up the dataset. The repertoires were released in a freely available public database meant as a resource for research on the immune response to SARS-CoV-2. The samples were drawn from two sources: the first 160 participants of the ongoing ImmuneRACE study, and 1,000 to 1,500 subjects contributed by 6 global collaborators. The sample metadata nearly always contained a de-identified subject ID, COVID-19 status, age in years and sex. Where available, HLA class I and class II types were taken from metadata supplied by the sample provider and were not determined by assay-based typing. What the research found in general, with its limitations: The amount of clinical and demographic metadata varied by source and participant and was provided uncurated.

A note on this clone: What antigen it recognizes has not been identified. It has no much larger one-base neighbor in the sample; base qualities were not kept.

TCRbeta CDR3 regions were amplified from genomic DNA using the immunoSEQ Assay, a bias-controlled multiplex PCR. The study's processing was this. The number of nucleated cells in each sample was estimated by amplification of reference gene primers within the assay. To quantify the absolute abundance of each unique TCRbeta CDR3 rearrangement, sequence reads were collapsed and filtered. For each sample, productive Simpson clonality was calculated by taking the square root of Simpson's diversity index across productive rearrangements. TCRdb mirrors the immuneACCESS table, restricted to in-frame sequences. Some clones are absent from its copies; in checked studies, under half trace to an unresolved V gene, and the reason for the others is unknown. V, J and clone size are those of that table, while D and trimming were read from the DNA. This sample holds around 330,000 clones; more than 75% were observed only once. In total, the top ten clones hold around 2.5% of the sample.

Participants in the prospective study were enrolled through a virtual design, were aged about 18 to 89 years, and lived in roughly 25 United States geographic areas. In the prospective study, participants were assigned to cohorts based on the clinical history participants reported in a screening survey and a study questionnaire. For ImmuneRACE Cohort 3, a participant was defined as recovered based on two consecutive negative NP/OP PCR tests, clearance by a healthcare professional, or resolution of symptoms. In the prospective study, whole blood, serum and a nasopharyngeal or oropharyngeal swab were collected from each participant by mobile phlebotomists. Additional blood draws and questionnaires over an approximately 2-month period could optionally be provided by prospective study participants. Prospective study blood samples were shipped either frozen or at room temperature before DNA extraction.

This receptor was identified in a man in his 60s who had recovered from COVID-19. The sample taken for sequencing was PBMCs or T cells enriched from blood (not recorded which).

The DNA sequence follows: TGTGCCAGCAGTTACTCGATTGCGACAGGCTTAACACCCCTCCACTTT. This yields the protein CASSYSIATGLTPLHF. The chain joins TRBV6-5 to TRBJ1-6, with TRBD1 tentatively as D gene (6 bases match). For CDR1 and CDR2, the germline V gene lists MNHEY and SVGAGI. The CDR3 measures 16 amino acids from cysteine to phenylalanine. Here the CDR3 DNA is all that survives: 48 bases in frame from base 1. At the junction V is shortened by 0 bases and J by 11 bases, with 17 bases in between.